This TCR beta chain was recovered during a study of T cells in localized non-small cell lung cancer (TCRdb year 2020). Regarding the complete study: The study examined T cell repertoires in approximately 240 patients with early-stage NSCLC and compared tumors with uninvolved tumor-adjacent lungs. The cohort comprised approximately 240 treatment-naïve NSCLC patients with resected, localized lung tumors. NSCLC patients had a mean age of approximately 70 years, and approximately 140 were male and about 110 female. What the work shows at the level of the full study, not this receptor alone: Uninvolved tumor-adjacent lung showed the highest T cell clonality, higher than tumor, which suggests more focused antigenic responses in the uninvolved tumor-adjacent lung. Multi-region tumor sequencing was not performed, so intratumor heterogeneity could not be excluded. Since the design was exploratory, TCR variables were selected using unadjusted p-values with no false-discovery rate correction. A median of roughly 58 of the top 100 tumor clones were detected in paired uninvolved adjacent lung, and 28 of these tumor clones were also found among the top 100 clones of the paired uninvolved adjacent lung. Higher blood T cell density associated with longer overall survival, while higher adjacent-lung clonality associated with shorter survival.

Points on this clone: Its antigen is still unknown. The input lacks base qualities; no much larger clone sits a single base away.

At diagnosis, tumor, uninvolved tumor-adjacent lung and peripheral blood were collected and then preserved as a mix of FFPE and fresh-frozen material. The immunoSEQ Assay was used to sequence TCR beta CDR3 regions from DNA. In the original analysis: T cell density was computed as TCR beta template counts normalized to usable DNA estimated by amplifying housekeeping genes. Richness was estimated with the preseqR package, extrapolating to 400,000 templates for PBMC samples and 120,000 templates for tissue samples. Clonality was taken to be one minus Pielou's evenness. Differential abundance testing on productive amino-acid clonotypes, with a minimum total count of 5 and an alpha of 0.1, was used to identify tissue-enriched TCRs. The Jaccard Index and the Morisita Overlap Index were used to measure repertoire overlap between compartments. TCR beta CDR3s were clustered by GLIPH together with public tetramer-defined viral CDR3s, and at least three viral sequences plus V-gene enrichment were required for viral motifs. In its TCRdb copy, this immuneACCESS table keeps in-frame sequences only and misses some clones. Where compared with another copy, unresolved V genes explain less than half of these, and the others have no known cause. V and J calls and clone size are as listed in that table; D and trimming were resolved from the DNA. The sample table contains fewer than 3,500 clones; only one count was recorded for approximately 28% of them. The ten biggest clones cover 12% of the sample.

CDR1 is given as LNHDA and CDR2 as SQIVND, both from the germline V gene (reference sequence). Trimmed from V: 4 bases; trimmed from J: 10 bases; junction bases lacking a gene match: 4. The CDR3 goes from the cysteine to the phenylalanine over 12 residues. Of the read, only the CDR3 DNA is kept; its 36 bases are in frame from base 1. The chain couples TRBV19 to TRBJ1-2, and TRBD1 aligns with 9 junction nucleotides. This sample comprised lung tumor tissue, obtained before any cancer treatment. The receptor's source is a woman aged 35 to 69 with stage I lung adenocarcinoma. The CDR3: CASSTGQGTYTF. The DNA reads TGTGCCAGTAGTACAGGACAGGGGACCTACACCTTC.